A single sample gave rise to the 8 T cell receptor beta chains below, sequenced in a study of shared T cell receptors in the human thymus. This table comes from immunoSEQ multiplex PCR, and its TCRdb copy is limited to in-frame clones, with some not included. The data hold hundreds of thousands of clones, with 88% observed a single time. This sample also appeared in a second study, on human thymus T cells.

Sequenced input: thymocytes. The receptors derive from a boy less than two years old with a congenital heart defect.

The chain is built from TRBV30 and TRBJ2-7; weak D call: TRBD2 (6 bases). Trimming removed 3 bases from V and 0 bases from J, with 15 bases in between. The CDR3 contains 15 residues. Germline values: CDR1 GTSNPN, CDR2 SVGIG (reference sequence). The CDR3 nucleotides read TGTGCCTGGAGCTATACTAGCCCCAGCTCCTACGAGCAGTACTTC. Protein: CAWSYTSPSSYEQYF.

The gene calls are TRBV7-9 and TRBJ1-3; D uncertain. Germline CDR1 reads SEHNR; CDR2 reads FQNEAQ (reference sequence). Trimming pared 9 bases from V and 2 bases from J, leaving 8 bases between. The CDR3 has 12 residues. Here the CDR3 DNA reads TGTGCCAGATCAGGCCCTGGAAACACCATATATTTT. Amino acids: CARSGPGNTIYF.

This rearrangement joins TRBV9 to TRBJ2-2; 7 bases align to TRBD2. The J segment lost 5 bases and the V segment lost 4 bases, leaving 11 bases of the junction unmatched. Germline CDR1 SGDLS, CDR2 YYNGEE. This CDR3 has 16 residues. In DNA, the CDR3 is TGTGCCAGCAGCCCGTGGGGCAGGGAGGGGACCGGGGAGCTGTTTTTT. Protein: CASSPWGREGTGELFF.

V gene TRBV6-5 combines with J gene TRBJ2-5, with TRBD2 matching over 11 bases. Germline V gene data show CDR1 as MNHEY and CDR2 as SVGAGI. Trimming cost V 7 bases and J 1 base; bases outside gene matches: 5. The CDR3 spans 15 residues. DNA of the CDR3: TGTGCCAGCACCCTAGCGGGAGGCTTCCAAGAGACCCAGTACTTC. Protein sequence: CASTLAGGFQETQYF.

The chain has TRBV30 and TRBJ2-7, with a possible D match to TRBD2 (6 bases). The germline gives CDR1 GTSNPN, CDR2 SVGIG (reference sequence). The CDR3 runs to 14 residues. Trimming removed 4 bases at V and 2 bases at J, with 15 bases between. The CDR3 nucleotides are TGTGCCTGGACTGGGGCGGGATTCCCCTACGAGCAGTACTTC. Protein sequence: CAWTGAGFPYEQYF.

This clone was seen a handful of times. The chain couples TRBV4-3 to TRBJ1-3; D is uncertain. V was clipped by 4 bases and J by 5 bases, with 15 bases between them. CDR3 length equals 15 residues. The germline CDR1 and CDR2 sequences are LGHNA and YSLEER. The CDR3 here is CASSRGKAGRNTIYF. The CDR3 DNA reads TGCGCCAGCAGCCGAGGAAAAGCGGGGAGAAACACCATATATTTT.

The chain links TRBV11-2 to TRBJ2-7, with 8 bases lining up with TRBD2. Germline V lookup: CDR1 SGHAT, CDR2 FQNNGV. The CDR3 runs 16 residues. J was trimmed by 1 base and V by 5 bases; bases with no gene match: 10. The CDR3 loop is CASSSTPGLGSYEQYF. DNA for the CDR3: TGTGCCAGCAGCAGCACCCCGGGACTAGGGTCCTACGAGCAGTACTTC.

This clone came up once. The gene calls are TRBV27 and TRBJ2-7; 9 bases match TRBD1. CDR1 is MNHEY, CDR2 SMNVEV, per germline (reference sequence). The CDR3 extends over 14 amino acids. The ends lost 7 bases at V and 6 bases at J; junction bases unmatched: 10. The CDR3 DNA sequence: TGTGCCAGCACCAACGACAGGGGGTCTGTCGAGCAGTACTTC. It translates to CASTNDRGSVEQYF.